These 4 T cell receptor beta chains share one sample of origin, sequenced in a study of cytomegalovirus exposure and HLA in healthy donors. PCR amplification relied on 60 Vbeta primers (plus 13 Jbeta primers). The repertoire was sequenced with immunoSEQ multiplex PCR; TCRdb's copy has only in-frame clones and lacks some. The top ten hold 3.6% of the sample, which has about 35,000 clones, roughly 82% seen once. Sequenced: PBMCs. Source of these receptors: a woman younger than 35 in good health and CMV-seronegative.

This clone has just a few counts. The chain combines TRBV2 with TRBJ2-7, with a weak D call TRBD1 (6 bases). V lost 6 bases, J lost 3 bases, and 12 bases lay in between. The CDR3 length is 13 residues. Germline assignment: CDR1 SNHLY and CDR2 FYNNEI. CDR3 amino acids: CASRKDRDYEQYF. Here the CDR3 DNA reads TGTGCCAGCAGGAAGGACAGAGACTACGAGCAGTACTTC.

The chain links TRBV5-1 to TRBJ1-2, with 10 bases fitting TRBD1. Germline-derived CDR1 and CDR2 are SGHRS and YFSETQ. The V segment lost 1 base and the J segment 5 bases; nucleotides outside the gene matches: 8. This CDR3 comprises 16 residues. The CDR3 nucleotides are TGCGCCAGCAGCTTGATGGGGACAGGGGCGAGGTATGGCTACACCTTC. Protein: CASSLMGTGARYGYTF. Full variable domain (remainder filled in from reference TRBV5-1 and TRBJ1-2): KAGVTQTPRYLIKTRGQQVTLSCSPISGHRSVSWYQQTPGQGLQFLFEYFSETQRNKGNFPGRFSGRQFSNSRSEMNVSTLELGDSALYLCASSLMGTGARYGYTFGSGTRLTVV.

The chain links TRBV10-3 to TRBJ1-3, with a possible D match to TRBD1 (5 bases). This CDR3 has 13 residues. With 7 bases removed from V and 3 bases from J, the gap between germline ends came to 10 bases. From germline, CDR1 is ENHRY and CDR2 SYGVKD. This chain's CDR3 is CAIIAQVGNTIYF. In DNA form, the CDR3 reads TGTGCCATCATAGCACAGGTTGGAAACACCATATATTTT.

CDR3 protein: CASRDGGQETGELFF. The CDR3 bases are TGTGCCAGTAGGGATGGGGGACAGGAGACCGGGGAGCTGTTTTTT. V is TRBV19 and J is TRBJ2-2; 8 bases fit TRBD1. This CDR3 spans 15 amino acids. Germline V lookup: CDR1 LNHDA, CDR2 SQIVND (reference sequence). With V trimmed by 6 bases and J by 5 bases, 8 bases remained unmatched.